Below, 8 T cell receptor beta chains from the same sample are listed, as sequenced in a study of blood T cell repertoires in COVID-19. Libraries were prepared by immunoSEQ multiplex PCR; TCRdb keeps only in-frame clonotypes and omits some of them. Among approximately 400,000 clones listed, approximately 87% were seen once. Sequencing was carried out using PBMCs or T cells enriched from blood (not recorded which). All receptors come from a man aged 25-45 years who had recovered from COVID-19.

The chain has TRBV5-1 and TRBJ2-3, with D possibly TRBD2 on 6 matching bases. The CDR3 is 14 residues long. Trimming took off 4 bases at V and 4 bases at J, with 13 bases between the two ends. Germline V gives CDR1 SGHRS, CDR2 YFSETQ. CDR3 sequence: CASSLPGGSDTQYF. Here the CDR3 DNA reads TGCGCCAGCAGCCTTCCCGGGGGATCAGATACGCAGTATTTT.

This CDR3 is CASSGLAGGSRDEQFF. CDR3 in DNA: TGTGCCAGCAGCGGGCTAGCGGGGGGGAGTCGCGATGAGCAGTTCTTC. The J gene is TRBJ2-1, the V gene TRBV9; 12 bases agree with TRBD2. The germline gives CDR1 SGDLS, CDR2 YYNGEE. Germline trimming cut 3 bases from V and 8 bases from J; bases unmatched to any gene: 9. This CDR3 contains 16 residues.

The chain uses TRBV6-5 and TRBJ1-5; D is possibly TRBD1 (5 bases). The CDR3 has 14 residues. Germline CDR1 MNHEY, CDR2 SVGAGI. V was pared by 7 bases and J by 0 bases, with 10 bases between. The CDR3 DNA follows: TGTGCCAGCACCCGACAGTATAGCAATCAGCCCCAGCATTTT. Translating it yields CASTRQYSNQPQHF.

This chain links TRBV12-3 or TRBV12-4 with TRBJ1-2, with D unresolved. The V end was cut by 5 bases, the J end by 4 bases, with 8 bases between. The CDR3 covers 12 residues. This chain's CDR3 is CASSPSGYGYTF. CDR3 bases: TGTGCCAGCAGTCCGTCCGGCTATGGCTACACCTTC.

In this sample, this clone turned up once. The chain joins TRBV5-1 to TRBJ1-6; D is unresolved. The ends were cut back, 2 bases at V and 8 bases at J, with 5 bases in the middle. The CDR3 has 12 residues. In germline, CDR1 is SGHRS, CDR2 YFSETQ. This CDR3 reads CASSFGDSPLHF. The CDR3 nucleotides are TGCGCCAGCAGCTTCGGGGATTCACCCCTCCACTTT.

The chain has TRBV30 and TRBJ1-4; 9 nucleotides line up with TRBD1. This CDR3 is built from 16 residues. Unmatched junction bases numbered 11, after V lost 2 bases and J lost 7 bases. Germline values: CDR1 GTSNPN, CDR2 SVGIG (reference sequence). CDR3 in amino acids: CAWSPQWDRVPEKLFF. The CDR3 bases are TGTGCCTGGAGTCCCCAATGGGACAGGGTACCTGAAAAACTGTTTTTT.

The chain employs TRBV7-9 and TRBJ2-7, with TRBD1 matching over 10 bases. Germline-derived CDR1 and CDR2 are SEHNR and FQNEAQ (reference sequence). The CDR3 is 14 residues long. V gave up 6 bases and J gave up 3 bases; unmatched junction bases: 5. The CDR3 loop reads CASRSGTGDYEQYF. In nucleotides, the CDR3 is TGTGCCAGCAGATCCGGGACAGGGGACTACGAGCAGTACTTC.

This rearrangement joins TRBV5-1 to TRBJ1-1; unclear D gene. Trimming took off 7 bases at V and 2 bases at J, with 15 bases between the two ends. Germline assignment: CDR1 SGHRS and CDR2 YFSETQ. The CDR3 loop spans 14 amino acids. The CDR3 DNA sequence: TGCGCCAGCTCGCCCTATGCGGGAAACACTGAAGCTTTCTTT. Protein product: CASSPYAGNTEAFF.